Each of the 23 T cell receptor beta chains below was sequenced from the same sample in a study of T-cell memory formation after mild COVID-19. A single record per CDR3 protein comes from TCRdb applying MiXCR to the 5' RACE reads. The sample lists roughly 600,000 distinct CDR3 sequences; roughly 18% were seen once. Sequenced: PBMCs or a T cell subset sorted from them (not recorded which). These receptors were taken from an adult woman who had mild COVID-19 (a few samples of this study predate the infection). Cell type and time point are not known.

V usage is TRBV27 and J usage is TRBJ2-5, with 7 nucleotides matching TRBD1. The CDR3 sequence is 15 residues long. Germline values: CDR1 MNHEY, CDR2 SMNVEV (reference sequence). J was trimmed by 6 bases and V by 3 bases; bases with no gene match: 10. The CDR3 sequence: CASSLNRQGVKTQYF. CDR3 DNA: TGTGCCAGCAGTTTGAATAGACAGGGTGTTAAGACCCAGTACTTC.

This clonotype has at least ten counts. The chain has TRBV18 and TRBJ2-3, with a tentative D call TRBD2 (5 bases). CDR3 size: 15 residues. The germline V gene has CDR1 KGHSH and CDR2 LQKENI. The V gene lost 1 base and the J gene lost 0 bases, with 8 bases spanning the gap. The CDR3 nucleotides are TGTGCCAGCTCACCACGGAGAGGGAGCACAGATACGCAGTATTTT. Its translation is CASSPRRGSTDTQYF.

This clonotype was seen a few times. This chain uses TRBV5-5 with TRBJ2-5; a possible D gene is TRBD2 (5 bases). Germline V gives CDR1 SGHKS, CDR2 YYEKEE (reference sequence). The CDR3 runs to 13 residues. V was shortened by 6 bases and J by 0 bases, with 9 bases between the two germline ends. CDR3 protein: CASIGRDQETQYF. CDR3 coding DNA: TGTGCCAGCATTGGGAGAGACCAAGAGACCCAGTACTTC.

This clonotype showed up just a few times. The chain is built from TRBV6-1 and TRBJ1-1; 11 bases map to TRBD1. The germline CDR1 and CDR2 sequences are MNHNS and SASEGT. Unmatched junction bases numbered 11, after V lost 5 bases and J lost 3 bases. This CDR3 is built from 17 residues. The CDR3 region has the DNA TGTGCCAGCAGTCCCCGGACAGGGGGCCGCCTGCACACTGAAGCTTTCTTT. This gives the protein CASSPRTGGRLHTEAFF.

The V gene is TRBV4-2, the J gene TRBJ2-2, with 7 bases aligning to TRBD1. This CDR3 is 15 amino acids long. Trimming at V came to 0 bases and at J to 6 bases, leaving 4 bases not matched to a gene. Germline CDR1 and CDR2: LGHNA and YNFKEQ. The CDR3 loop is CASSQEGGGSGELFF. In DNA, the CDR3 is TGTGCCAGCAGCCAAGAAGGGGGCGGATCCGGGGAGCTGTTTTTT.

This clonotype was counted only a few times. The CDR3 DNA sequence: TGTGCCAGCAGTACCGCGCGACAGGGAACGTGGACCCAGTACTTC. Residues: CASSTARQGTWTQYF. The rearrangement joins TRBV12-3 or TRBV12-4 to TRBJ2-5; 7 nucleotides agree with TRBD1. This CDR3 has 15 residues. Trimming removed 5 bases from V and 7 bases from J; junction bases left unmatched: 13.

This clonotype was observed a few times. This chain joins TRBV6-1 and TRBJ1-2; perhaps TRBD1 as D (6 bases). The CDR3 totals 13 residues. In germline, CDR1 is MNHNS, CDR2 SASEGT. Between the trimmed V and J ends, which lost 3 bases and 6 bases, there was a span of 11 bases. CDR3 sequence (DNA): TGTGCCAGCAGTGACTGGGGGGCGGATGGCTACACCTTC. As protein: CASSDWGADGYTF.

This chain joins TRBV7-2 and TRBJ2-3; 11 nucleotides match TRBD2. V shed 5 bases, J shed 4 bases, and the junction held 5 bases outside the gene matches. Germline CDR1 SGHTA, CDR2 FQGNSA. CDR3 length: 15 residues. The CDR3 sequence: CASSTSGSRADTQYF. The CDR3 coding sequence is TGTGCCAGCAGCACTAGCGGGAGTCGGGCAGATACGCAGTATTTT.

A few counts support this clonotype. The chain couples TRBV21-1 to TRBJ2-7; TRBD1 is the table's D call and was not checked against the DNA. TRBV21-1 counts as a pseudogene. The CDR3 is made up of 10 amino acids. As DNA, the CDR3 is TGTGCCAGCCAAGACAGGGGCCCCTTTTTC. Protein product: CASQDRGPFF.

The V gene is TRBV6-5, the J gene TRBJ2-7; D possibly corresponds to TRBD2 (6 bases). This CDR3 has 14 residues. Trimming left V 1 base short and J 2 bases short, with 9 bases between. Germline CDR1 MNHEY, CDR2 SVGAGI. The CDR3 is CASSYFPGAYEQYF. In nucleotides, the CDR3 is TGTGCCAGCAGTTACTTTCCGGGGGCCTACGAGCAGTACTTC.

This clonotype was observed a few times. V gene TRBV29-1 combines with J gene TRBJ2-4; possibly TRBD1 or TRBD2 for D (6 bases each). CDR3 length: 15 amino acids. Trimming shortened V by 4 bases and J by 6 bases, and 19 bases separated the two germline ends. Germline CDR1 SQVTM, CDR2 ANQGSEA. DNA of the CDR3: TGCAGCGTTGTATATGGAAGACAGGAGGGAAACATTCAGTACTTC. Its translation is CSVVYGRQEGNIQYF.

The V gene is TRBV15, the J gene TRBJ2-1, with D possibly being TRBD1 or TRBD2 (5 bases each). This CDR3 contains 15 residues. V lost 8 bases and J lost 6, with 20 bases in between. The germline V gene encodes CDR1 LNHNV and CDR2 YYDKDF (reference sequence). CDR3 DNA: TGTGCCACCGGAGGAGAGTTTGGGGGAGTCAATGAGCAGTTCTTC. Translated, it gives CATGGEFGGVNEQFF.

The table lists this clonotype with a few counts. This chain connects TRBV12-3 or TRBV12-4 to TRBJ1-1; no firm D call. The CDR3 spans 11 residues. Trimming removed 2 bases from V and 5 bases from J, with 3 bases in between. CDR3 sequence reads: CASSLWTEAFF. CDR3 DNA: TGTGCCAGCAGTTTATGGACTGAAGCTTTCTTT.

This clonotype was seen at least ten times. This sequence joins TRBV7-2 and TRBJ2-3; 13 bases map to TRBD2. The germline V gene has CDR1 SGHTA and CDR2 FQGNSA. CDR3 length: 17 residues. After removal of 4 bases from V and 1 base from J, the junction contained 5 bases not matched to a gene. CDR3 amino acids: CASSSGTSGKGTDTQYF. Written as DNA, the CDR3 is TGTGCCAGCAGCTCAGGGACTAGCGGGAAAGGCACAGATACGCAGTATTTT.

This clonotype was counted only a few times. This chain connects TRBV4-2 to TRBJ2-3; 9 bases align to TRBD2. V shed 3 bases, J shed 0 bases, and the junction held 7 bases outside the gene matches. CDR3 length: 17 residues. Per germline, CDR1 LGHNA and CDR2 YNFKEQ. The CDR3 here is CASSHPIAGESTDTQYF. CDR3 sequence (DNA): TGTGCCAGCAGCCATCCCATAGCGGGGGAGAGCACAGATACGCAGTATTTT.

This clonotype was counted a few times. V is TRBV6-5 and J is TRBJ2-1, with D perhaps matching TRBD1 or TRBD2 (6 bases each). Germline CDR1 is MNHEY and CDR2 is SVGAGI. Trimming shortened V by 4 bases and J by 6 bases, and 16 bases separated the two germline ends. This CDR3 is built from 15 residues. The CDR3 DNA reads TGTGCCAGCAGTTCCCCCGGGGGCAGGGGCAATGAGCAGTTCTTC. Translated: CASSSPGGRGNEQFF.

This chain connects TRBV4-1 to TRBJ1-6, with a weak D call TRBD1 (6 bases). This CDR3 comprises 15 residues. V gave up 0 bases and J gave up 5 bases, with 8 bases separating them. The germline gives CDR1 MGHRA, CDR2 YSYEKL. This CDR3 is CASSQEDRNNSPLHF. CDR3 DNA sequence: TGCGCCAGCAGCCAAGAGGACAGAAATAATTCACCCCTCCACTTT.

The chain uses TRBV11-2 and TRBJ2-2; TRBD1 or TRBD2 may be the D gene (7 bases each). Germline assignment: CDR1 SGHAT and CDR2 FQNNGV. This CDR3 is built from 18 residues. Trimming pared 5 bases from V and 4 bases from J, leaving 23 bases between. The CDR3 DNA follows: TGTGCCAGCAGCCACCAGGGGGGGCCCAACCGGAGCACCGGGGAGCTGTTTTTT. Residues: CASSHQGGPNRSTGELFF.

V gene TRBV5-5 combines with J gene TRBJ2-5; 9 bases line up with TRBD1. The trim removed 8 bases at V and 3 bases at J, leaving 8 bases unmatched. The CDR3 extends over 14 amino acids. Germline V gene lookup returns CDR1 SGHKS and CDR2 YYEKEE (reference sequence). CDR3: CASTTGGVEETQYF. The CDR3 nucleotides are TGTGCCAGTACAACAGGGGGCGTAGAAGAGACCCAGTACTTC.

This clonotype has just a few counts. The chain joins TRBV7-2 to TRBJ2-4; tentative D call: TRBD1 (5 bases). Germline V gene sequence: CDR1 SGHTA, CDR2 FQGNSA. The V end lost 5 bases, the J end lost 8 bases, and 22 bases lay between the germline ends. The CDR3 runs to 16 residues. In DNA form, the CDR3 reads TGTGCCAGCAGCCAAAAAATCAGGGCCGACGGAGACATTCAGTACTTC. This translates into CASSQKIRADGDIQYF. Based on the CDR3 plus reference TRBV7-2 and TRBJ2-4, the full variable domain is GAGVSQSPSNKVTEKGKDVELRCDPISGHTALYWYRQSLGQGLEFLIYFQGNSAPDKSGLPSDRFSAERTGGSVSTLTIQRTQQEDSAVYLCASSQKIRADGDIQYFGAGTRLSVL.

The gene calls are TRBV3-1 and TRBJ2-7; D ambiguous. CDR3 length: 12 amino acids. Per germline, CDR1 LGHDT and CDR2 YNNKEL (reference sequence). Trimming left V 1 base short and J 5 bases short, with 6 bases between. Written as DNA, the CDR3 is TGTGCCAGCAGCCAAGTGTTCCACGAGCAGTACTTC. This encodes CASSQVFHEQYF.

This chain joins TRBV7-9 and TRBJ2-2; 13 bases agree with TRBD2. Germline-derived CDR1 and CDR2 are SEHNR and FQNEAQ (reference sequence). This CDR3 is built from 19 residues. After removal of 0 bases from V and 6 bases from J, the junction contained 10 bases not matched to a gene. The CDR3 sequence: CASSLALILAGGPPGELFF. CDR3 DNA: TGTGCCAGCAGCTTAGCCCTCATACTAGCGGGAGGGCCTCCCGGGGAGCTGTTTTTT.

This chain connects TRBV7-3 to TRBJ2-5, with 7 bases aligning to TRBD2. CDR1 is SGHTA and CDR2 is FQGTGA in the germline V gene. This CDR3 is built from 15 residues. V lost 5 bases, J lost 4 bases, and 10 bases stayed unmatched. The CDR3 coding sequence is TGTGCCAGCAGCCGAGGCGGGCTAGCGGCAGAGACCCAGTACTTC. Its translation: CASSRGGLAAETQYF.